A selection of T cell receptor beta chains follows, all from one sample in a study of cytomegalovirus exposure and HLA in healthy donors. The method was immunoSEQ multiplex PCR; TCRdb's version includes in-frame clones alone and lacks a portion of them. The data show under 200,000 clones, around three quarters seen once. The specimen sequenced was PBMCs. Receptors were obtained from a young woman in good health and CMV-seronegative. CDR3s leave out the opening cysteine and the closing phenylalanine or tryptophan.

TRBJ1-5 | TRBV6-5 | ASSSRRNQPQH
TRBJ1-3 | TRBV6-1 | AVQLQGAAGNTIY
TRBJ1-4 | TRBV4-2 | ASSQVEGAANEKLF
TRBJ2-1 | TRBV14 | ASSSTTRSEQF
TRBJ2-1 | TRBV27 | ASSPGTAGDF
TRBJ2-2 | TRBV4-1 | ASSQEGQGEPRSRELF
TRBJ1-1 | TRBV29-1 | SVLETGQGYETEAF
- | TRBV30 | AWRPPSGNPSEQY
TRBJ1-2 | TRBV28 | ASRAGSGYT
TRBJ2-5 | TRBV10-2 | ASSESDRGAETQY
TRBJ2-1 | TRBV7-2 | ASSLTRGRNNEQF
TRBJ1-1 | TRBV5-1 | ASSLEGGGPGEAF
TRBJ2-1 | TRBV18 | ASSPLAMEQF
TRBJ2-2 | TRBV27 | ASSGTSATNTGELF
TRBJ2-4 | TRBV4-2 | ASSPSGRASKNIQY
TRBJ2-5 | TRBV2 | ASSARRGGGETQY
TRBJ2-1 | TRBV2 | ASSPGVERVHEQF
TRBJ2-3 | TRBV6-1 | ASRTGGTDTQY
TRBJ1-5 | TRBV19 | ASSIPGISNQPQH
TRBJ2-1 | TRBV11-3 | ASSLRQGYNEQF
TRBJ2-3 | TRBV5-4 | ASSLRGTDTQY
TRBJ1-2 | TRBV7-9 | ASSLALDRRPET
TRBJ2-1 | TRBV27 | ASSSVLSSYNEQF
TRBJ2-3 | TRBV25-1 | ASSLQGRGTDTQY
TRBJ1-5 | TRBV11-2 | ASSPSDSHQPQH
TRBJ1-5 | TRBV4-2 | ASSQGTGGVSNQPQH
TRBJ2-5 | TRBV7-8 | ASSLVSGEETQY
TRBJ1-1 | TRBV9 | ASSPWTDLGTEAF
TRBJ2-3 | TRBV27 | ASSTRQGASDTQY
TRBJ2-7 | TRBV7-3 | ASSPGTSGEQY
TRBJ2-7 | TRBV4-2 | ASSTTGGSYEQY
TRBJ1-5 | TRBV5-1 | ASSLAGRGNQPQH
TRBJ1-4 | TRBV19 | ASRDRGATNEKLF
TRBJ2-7 | TRBV30 | AWSPQGVTYEQY
TRBJ1-6 | TRBV5-6 | ASSSLDRGYFSPLH
TRBJ2-2 | TRBV9 | ASRDTLGNGELF
TRBJ2-1 | TRBV6-1 | ASRVGTGYYNEQF
TRBJ2-3 | TRBV29-1 | SIVRGGYSYTDTQY
TRBJ1-1 | TRBV5-1 | ASSLQGGNTEAF
TRBJ1-1 | TRBV6-5 | ASSSRGRVNTEAF
TRBJ2-7 | TRBV15 | ATSRDPVSSYEQY
TRBJ2-7 | TRBV5-5 | ASSLQDYEQY
TRBJ2-2 | TRBV6-4 | ASGRFEGATGELF
TRBJ2-7 | TRBV4-3 | ASSQDLGGTVPYEQY